Below, 3 T cell receptor beta chains from the same sample are listed, as sequenced in a study of T cells after yellow fever vaccination. TCRdb itself ran the 5' RACE reads through MiXCR, one entry per CDR3 protein. The sample includes roughly 4,500 distinct CDR3 sequences, about 7.1% of them seen just once. The specimen comprised PBMCs, either bulk or a sorted T-cell subset (CD4+, CD8+, memory, or dextramer-sorted; not recorded which), sampled 15 days after the yellow fever booster vaccination. All receptors derive from a man under 40 who received the YFV17D yellow fever vaccine.

This clonotype qualifies as medium-sized (0.01 to 0.1%). The V and J genes are TRBV20-1 and TRBJ1-5; D is unclear. The CDR3 contains 15 residues. V was clipped by 2 bases and J by 6 bases, with 17 bases between them. Germline V gives CDR1 DFQATT, CDR2 SNEGSKA (reference sequence). The CDR3 DNA reads TGCAGTGCTAGATTCTGGGTGGGGTCCCGTCAGCCCCAGCATTTT. Protein: CSARFWVGSRQPQHF.

This clonotype was detected a few times. This chain joins TRBV7-7 and TRBJ2-2, with 12 bases aligning to TRBD2. Losses at the gene ends were 5 bases for V and 4 bases for J; bases not matched to a gene: 2. Germline-derived CDR1 and CDR2 are SSHAT and FNYEAQ (reference sequence). The CDR3 sequence is 15 residues long. This chain's CDR3 is CASSTGLAGTGELFF. The CDR3, as DNA: TGTGCCAGCAGCACGGGACTAGCGGGCACCGGGGAGCTGTTTTTT.

This clonotype turned up a few times. The chain carries TRBV6-5 and TRBJ1-2; D perhaps matches TRBD1 (5 bases). V dropped 0 bases and J dropped 8 bases, with 13 bases sitting between them. Germline V gives CDR1 MNHEY, CDR2 SVGAGI. The CDR3 contains 14 residues. The CDR3 protein is CASSYSGGYDGYTF. CDR3 sequence (DNA): TGTGCCAGCAGTTACTCTGGGGGGTACGACGGCTACACCTTC.